This T cell receptor (beta chain) was identified in a study of CD8 T cells in ankylosing spondylitis (dated 2017 in TCRdb). About the investigation overall: The study set out to find disease-linked TCR variants by profiling T cell receptor beta repertoires in ankylosing spondylitis patients and healthy donors. The full study cohort was made up of about 25 ankylosing spondylitis patients and more than 90 healthy donors. Peripheral blood was sampled, and synovial fluid was additionally collected from ankylosing spondylitis patients.

As for this clonotype: Its antigen is currently not known. One base away there is no much larger clone; base qualities are not given.

Beyond this particular receptor, the publication reports: Some of the motif variants had been reported before in the synovial fluid and blood of reactive arthritis patients, a finding that suggests common disease-initiation mechanisms. Significant enrichment of the disease-linked clones was reported in matched synovial fluid samples from ankylosing spondylitis patients. A TCR beta motif of about eight highly homologous amino acid variants appeared characteristic of blood from ankylosing spondylitis patients. The disease-linked clones showed a CD8+ phenotype and occurred at relatively low frequencies in peripheral blood.

The run used an Illumina MiSeq. TCR beta libraries were prepared by quantitative 5'-RACE with molecular barcodes. In the paper's pipeline: A new computational method based on a probabilistic model of VDJ rearrangement was used to identify disease-linked TCR variants. TCRdb handled the public reads itself, with Q25 trimming in fastp and clone calling in MiXCR, and kept productive beta chains. Rows merge per CDR3 protein into single entries with the most common DNA and genes. The V and J calls were not made by the authors but by TCRdb's processing. Counted in this sample were 25,000 to 35,000 distinct CDR3 sequences; over 12% of them appeared once. Approximately 40% of the sample comes from the top ten. The germline V gene encodes CDR1 DFQATT and CDR2 SNEGSKA (reference sequence). The germline V end is reduced by 5 bases and the J end by 5 bases; junction bases left unmatched: 9. The CDR3 spans 15 residues, from the cysteine through the phenylalanine. Here the CDR3 DNA is all that survives: 45 bases in frame from base 1.

What was sequenced was blood. The TCR was taken from a male donor with ankylosing spondylitis or in good health (not recorded which). The chain links TRBV20-1 with TRBJ2-1, with 10 central nucleotides matching TRBD1. The DNA sequence follows: TGCAGTGCTGATGCCGGGACAGGGGCCCACAATGAGCAGTTCTTC. It encodes CSADAGTGAHNEQFF.